This T cell receptor (beta chain) was captured in a study of CD8+ T cells in alopecia areata. Whole-study findings and limits: Compared with normal scalp, lesional scalp had higher clonality and more expanded CD8+ clones.

This CDR3 contains 14 residues. The trim removed 7 bases at V and 2 bases at J, leaving 11 bases unmatched. The germline gives CDR1 SQVTM, CDR2 ANQGSEA. RNA extraction was followed by reverse transcription into cDNA, which acted as the sequencing template. Libraries were prepared by immunoSEQ multiplex PCR; TCRdb keeps only in-frame clonotypes and omits some of them. The repertoire holds roughly 220,000 clones, with just over 65% as singletons. This clone was recorded a few times. What it recognizes is unknown. Treatment reported: oral pan-JAK inhibitor, 5-10 mg twice daily. From alopecia areata patients, lesional scalp punch biopsies and peripheral blood were collected.

The chain uses TRBV29-1 and TRBJ2-7, with TRBD1 matching 7 bases. Here the sequenced sample was CD4+ T cells sorted from blood, taken between weeks 43 and 45, from a patient treated with tofacitinib. This sequence originates from a human donor with alopecia areata. The CDR3 nucleotides read TGCAGCGCAACCGGGACAGAGTTCCCCTACGAGCAGTACTTC. Its translation is CSATGTEFPYEQYF.